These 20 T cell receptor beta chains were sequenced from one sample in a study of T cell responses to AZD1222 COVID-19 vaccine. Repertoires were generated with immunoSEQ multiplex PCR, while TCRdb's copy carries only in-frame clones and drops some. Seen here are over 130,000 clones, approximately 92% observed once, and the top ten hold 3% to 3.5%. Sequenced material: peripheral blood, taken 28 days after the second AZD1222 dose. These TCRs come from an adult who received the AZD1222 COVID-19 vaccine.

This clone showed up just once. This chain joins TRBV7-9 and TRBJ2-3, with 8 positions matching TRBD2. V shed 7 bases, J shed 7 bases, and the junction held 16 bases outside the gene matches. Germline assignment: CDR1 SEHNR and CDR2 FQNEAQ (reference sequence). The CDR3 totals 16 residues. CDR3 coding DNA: TGTGCCAGCACCCCGGGAGGGGACGCTGCTTTATATACGCAGTATTTT. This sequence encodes CASTPGGDAALYTQYF.

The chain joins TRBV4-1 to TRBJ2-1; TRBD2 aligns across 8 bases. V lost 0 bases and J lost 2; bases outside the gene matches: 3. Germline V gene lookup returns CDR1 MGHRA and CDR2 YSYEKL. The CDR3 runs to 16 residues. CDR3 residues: CASSQDGRAPYNEQFF. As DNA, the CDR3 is TGCGCCAGCAGCCAAGACGGGAGGGCCCCCTACAATGAGCAGTTCTTC.

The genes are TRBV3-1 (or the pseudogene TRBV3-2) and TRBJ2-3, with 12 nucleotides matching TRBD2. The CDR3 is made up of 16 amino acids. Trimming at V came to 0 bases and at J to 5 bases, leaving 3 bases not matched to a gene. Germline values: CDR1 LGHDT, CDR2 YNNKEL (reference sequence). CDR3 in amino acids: CASSQETSGSKDTQYF. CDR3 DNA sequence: TGTGCCAGCAGCCAAGAGACTAGCGGGAGTAAAGATACGCAGTATTTT.

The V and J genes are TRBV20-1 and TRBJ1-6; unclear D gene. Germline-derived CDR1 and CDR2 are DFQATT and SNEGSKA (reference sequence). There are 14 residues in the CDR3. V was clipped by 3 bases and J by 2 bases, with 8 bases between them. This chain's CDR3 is CSASLGAYNSPLHF. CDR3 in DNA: TGCAGTGCTAGTCTCGGGGCCTATAATTCACCCCTCCACTTT.

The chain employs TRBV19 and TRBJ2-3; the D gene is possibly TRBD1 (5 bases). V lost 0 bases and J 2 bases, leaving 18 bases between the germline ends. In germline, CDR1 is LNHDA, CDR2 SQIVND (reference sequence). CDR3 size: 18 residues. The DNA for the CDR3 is TGTGCCAGTAGTATAGACCCCCACCAAAGGGGTTTCACAGATACGCAGTATTTT. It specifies CASSIDPHQRGFTDTQYF.

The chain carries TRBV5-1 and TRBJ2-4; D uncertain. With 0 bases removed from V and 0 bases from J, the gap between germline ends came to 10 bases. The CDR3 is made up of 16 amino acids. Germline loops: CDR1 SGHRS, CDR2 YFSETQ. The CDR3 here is CASSLDGYEAKNIQYF. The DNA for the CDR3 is TGCGCCAGCAGCTTGGACGGGTACGAAGCCAAAAACATTCAGTACTTC.

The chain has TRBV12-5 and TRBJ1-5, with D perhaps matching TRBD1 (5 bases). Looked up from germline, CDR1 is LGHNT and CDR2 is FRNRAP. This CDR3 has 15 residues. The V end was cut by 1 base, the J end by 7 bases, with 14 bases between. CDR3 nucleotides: TGTGCTAGTGGTTTGGGGGTGGGGCAATGGCAGCCCCAGCATTTT. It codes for CASGLGVGQWQPQHF.

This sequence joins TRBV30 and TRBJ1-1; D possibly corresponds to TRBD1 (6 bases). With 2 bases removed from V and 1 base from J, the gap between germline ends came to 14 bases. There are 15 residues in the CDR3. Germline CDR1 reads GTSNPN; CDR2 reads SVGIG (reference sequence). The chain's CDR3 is CAWSSRTDWNTEAFF. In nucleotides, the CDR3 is TGTGCCTGGAGTTCCCGGACAGACTGGAACACTGAAGCTTTCTTT.

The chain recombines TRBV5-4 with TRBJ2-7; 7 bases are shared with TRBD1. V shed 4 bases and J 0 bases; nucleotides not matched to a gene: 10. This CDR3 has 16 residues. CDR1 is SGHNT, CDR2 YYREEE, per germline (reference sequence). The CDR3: CASSPGQERSSYEQYF. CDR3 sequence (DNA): TGTGCCAGCAGCCCTGGACAGGAGAGGAGCTCCTACGAGCAGTACTTC.

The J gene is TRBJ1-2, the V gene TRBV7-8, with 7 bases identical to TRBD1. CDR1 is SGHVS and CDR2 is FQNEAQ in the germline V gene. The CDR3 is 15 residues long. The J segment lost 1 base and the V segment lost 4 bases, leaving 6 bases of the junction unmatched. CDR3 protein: CASSSGTANNYGYTF. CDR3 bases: TGTGCCAGCAGCTCAGGGACAGCAAATAACTATGGCTACACCTTC.

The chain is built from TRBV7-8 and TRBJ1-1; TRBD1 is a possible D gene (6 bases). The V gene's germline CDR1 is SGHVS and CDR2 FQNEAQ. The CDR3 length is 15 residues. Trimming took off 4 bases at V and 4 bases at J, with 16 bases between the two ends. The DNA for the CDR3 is TGTGCCAGCAGCTCCACCGACAGGTTGAGCACTGAAGCTTTCTTT. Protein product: CASSSTDRLSTEAFF.

DNA of the CDR3: TGTGCCAGCAGCTTTGGGCTAGCGACAAACACCGGGGAGCTGTTTTTT. Its translation: CASSFGLATNTGELFF. The chain combines TRBV11-2 with TRBJ2-2; maybe TRBD2 (6 bases). CDR1 is SGHAT, CDR2 FQNNGV, per germline. V was clipped by 3 bases and J by 2 bases, with 13 bases between them. This CDR3 comprises 16 residues.

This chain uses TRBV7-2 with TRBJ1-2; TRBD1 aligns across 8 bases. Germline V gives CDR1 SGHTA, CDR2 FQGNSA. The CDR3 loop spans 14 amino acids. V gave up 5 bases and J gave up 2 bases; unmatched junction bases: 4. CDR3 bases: TGTGCCAGCAGCCCATGGACAGGGAACTATGGCTACACCTTC. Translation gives CASSPWTGNYGYTF.

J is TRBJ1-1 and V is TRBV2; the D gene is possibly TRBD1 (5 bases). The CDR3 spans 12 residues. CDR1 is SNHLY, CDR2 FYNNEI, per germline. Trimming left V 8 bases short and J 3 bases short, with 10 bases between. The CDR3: CASCDRYTEAFF. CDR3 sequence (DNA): TGTGCCAGCTGCGACAGATACACTGAAGCTTTCTTT.

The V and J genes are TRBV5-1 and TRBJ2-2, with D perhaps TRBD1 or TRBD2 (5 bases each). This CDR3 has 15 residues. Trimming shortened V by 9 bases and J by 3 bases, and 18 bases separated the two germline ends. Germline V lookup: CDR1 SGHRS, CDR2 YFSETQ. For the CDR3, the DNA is TGCGCCACCAAACCTGGGGACCTCCACACCGGGGAGCTGTTTTTT. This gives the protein CATKPGDLHTGELFF.

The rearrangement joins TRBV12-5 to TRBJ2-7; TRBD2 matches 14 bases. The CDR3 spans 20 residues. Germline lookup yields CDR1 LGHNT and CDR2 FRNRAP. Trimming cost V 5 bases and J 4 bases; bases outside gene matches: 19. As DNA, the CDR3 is TGTGCTAGTGGTCCCCCCAGGCTATCTGGACTAGCGGGAGGCGGATACGAGCAGTACTTC. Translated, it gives CASGPPRLSGLAGGGYEQYF.

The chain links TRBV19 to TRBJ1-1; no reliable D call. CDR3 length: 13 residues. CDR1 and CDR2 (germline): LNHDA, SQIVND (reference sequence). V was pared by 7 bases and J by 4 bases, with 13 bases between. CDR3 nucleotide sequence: TGTGCCAGTAAGAAGGGAGCGGTCACTGAAGCTTTCTTT. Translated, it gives CASKKGAVTEAFF.

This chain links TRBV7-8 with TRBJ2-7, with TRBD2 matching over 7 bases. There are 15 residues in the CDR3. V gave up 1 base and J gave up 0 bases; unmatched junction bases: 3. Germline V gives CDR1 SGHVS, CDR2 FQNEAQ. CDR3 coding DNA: TGTGCCAGCAGCTTAGGCACGGGAGGCTCCTACGAGCAGTACTTC. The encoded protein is CASSLGTGGSYEQYF. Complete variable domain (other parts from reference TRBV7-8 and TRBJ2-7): GAGVSQSPRYKVAKRGQDVALRCDPISGHVSLFWYQQALGQGPEFLTYFQNEAQLDKSGLPSDRFFAERPEGSVSTLKIQRTQQEDSAVYLCASSLGTGGSYEQYFGPGTRLTVT.

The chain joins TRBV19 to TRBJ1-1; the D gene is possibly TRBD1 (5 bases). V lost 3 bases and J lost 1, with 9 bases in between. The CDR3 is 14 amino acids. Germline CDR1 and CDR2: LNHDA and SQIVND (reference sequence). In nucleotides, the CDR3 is TGTGCCAGTAGTATTTGGGGGTCGAACACTGAAGCTTTCTTT. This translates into CASSIWGSNTEAFF.

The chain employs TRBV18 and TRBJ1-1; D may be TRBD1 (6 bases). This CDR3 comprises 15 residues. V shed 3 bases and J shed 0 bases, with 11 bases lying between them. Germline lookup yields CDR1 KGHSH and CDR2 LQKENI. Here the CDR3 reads CASSPQGSMNTEAFF. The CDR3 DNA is TGTGCCAGCTCACCCCAGGGGTCTATGAACACTGAAGCTTTCTTT.